This T cell receptor beta chain was captured by sequencing in a study of blood T cell repertoires in COVID-19. Germline V lookup: CDR1 SGHRS, CDR2 YFSETQ. This CDR3 contains 15 residues. V lost 0 bases to trimming and J lost 5 bases, with 14 bases between them. The protocol was immunoSEQ multiplex PCR, while the TCRdb copy is restricted to in-frame clones and leaves out a portion. This table holds 200,000 to 300,000 clones, approximately 90% found once. The receptor comes from a man aged 40-49 years who had recovered from COVID-19. The specimen sequenced was PBMCs or T cells enriched from blood (not recorded which). The chain combines TRBV5-1 with TRBJ2-5, with D maybe TRBD1 (7 bases). CDR3 DNA: TGCGCCAGCAGCTTGGCCCCAGGGGGGACGGAGACCCAGTACTTC. It specifies CASSLAPGGTETQYF.